Shown below are 21 T cell receptor beta chains from a single sample sequenced in a study of blood T cell repertoires in COVID-19. Sequenced by immunoSEQ multiplex PCR; TCRdb stores in-frame clones only, minus some. The top ten hold roughly a tenth of the sample, which has approximately 200,000 clones, 80% to 85% seen once. The source material was peripheral blood. The receptor source for this set is a woman aged 80 or older with COVID-19, enrolled during active disease.

The CDR3 region is CASSSAGTSGGNEQFF. CDR3 sequence (DNA): TGTGCCAGCAGCTCCGCCGGGACTAGCGGGGGTAATGAGCAGTTCTTC. The rearrangement links TRBV28 to TRBJ2-1, with TRBD2 matching over 14 bases. The germline gives CDR1 MDHEN, CDR2 SYDVKM. The ends lost 6 bases at V and 7 bases at J; junction bases unmatched: 8. The CDR3 extends over 16 amino acids.

V and J are TRBV6-6 and TRBJ1-3; 8 bases match TRBD1. The CDR3 has 15 residues. CDR1 and CDR2 (germline): MNHNY, SVGAGI (reference sequence). The J segment lost 9 bases and the V segment lost 6 bases, leaving 13 bases of the junction unmatched. The CDR3 here is CASSWTGTDRLTIYF. CDR3 sequence (DNA): TGTGCCAGCAGCTGGACAGGGACAGATAGGCTCACCATATATTTT.

The chain links TRBV19 to TRBJ2-7; D unresolved. This CDR3 comprises 13 residues. CDR1 and CDR2 (germline): LNHDA, SQIVND (reference sequence). Trimming removed 6 bases at V and 4 bases at J, with 13 bases between. The CDR3 loop reads CASRTHPGYEQYV. The CDR3 DNA follows: TGTGCCAGTAGAACCCACCCGGGTTACGAGCAGTACGTC.

For the CDR3, the DNA is TGTGCCAGCAGCCCCTCGGGTAGCAATCAGCCCCAGCATTTT. The encoded protein is CASSPSGSNQPQHF. This chain uses TRBV3-1 (or the pseudogene TRBV3-2) with TRBJ1-5; no clear D. V was cut by 4 bases and J by 0 bases, with 7 bases left in between. Per the germline V gene, CDR1 is LGHDT and CDR2 is YNNKEL (reference sequence). This CDR3 spans 14 amino acids.

The genes are TRBV6-5 and TRBJ1-5; D not resolved. The germline V and J ends were trimmed by 2 bases and 4 bases, with 6 bases remaining between them. The CDR3 length is 13 residues. Germline CDR1 reads MNHEY; CDR2 reads SVGAGI. In DNA, the CDR3 is TGTGCCAGCAGTTACGGACTTAATCAGCCCCAGCATTTT. Amino acid sequence: CASSYGLNQPQHF.

This clone has just a few counts. The genes are TRBV28 and TRBJ2-2; TRBD1 aligns across 7 bases. CDR3 length: 15 residues. Trimming cost V 3 bases and J 5 bases; bases outside gene matches: 6. CDR1 is MDHEN and CDR2 is SYDVKM in the germline V gene. CDR3 DNA: TGTGCCAGCAGTTTGTCGACAGGGATGACCGGGGAGCTGTTTTTT. This codes for CASSLSTGMTGELFF. Using reference TRBV28 and TRBJ2-2 for the parts outside the CDR3, the full variable domain is DVKVTQSSRYLVKRTGEKVFLECVQDMDHENMFWYRQDPGLGLRLIYFSYDVKMKEKGDIPEGYSVSREKKERFSLILESASTNQTSMYLCASSLSTGMTGELFFGEGSRLTVL.

The rearrangement links TRBV19 to TRBJ1-5, with TRBD1 matching over 11 bases. This CDR3 spans 17 amino acids. Trimming removed 2 bases from V and 6 bases from J; junction bases left unmatched: 9. Germline lookup yields CDR1 LNHDA and CDR2 SQIVND (reference sequence). The CDR3 DNA is TGTGCCAGTAGTATAAAAGTAAGGACAGGGGGCGGTCAGCCCCAGCATTTT. Translating gives CASSIKVRTGGGQPQHF.

The chain employs TRBV9 and TRBJ1-2, with D tentatively TRBD1 (5 bases). The germline gives CDR1 SGDLS, CDR2 YYNGEE. Trimming took 3 bases from V and 4 from J, leaving 10 bases between them. The CDR3 is made up of 13 amino acids. The CDR3 DNA reads TGTGCCAGCAGCGCCGTCGGGGGCTATGGCTACACCTTC. This translates into CASSAVGGYGYTF.

The chain links TRBV28 to TRBJ1-2, with 11 bases matching TRBD1. The CDR3 is 14 amino acids. J was trimmed by 7 bases and V by 3 bases; bases with no gene match: 4. CDR1 is MDHEN, CDR2 SYDVKM, per germline. CDR3 DNA: TGTGCCAGCAGTTTGTCCGGGACAGGGGGTGGCTACACCTTC. Translation gives CASSLSGTGGGYTF.

The J gene is TRBJ1-1, the V gene TRBV5-1, with D perhaps TRBD1 (6 bases). The CDR3 contains 17 residues. V was pared by 0 bases and J by 4 bases, with 19 bases between. The germline CDR1 and CDR2 sequences are SGHRS and YFSETQ. This CDR3 reads CASSLGGTTLVGTEAFF. CDR3 in DNA: TGCGCCAGCAGCTTGGGGGGGACAACGTTAGTCGGCACTGAAGCTTTCTTT.

V usage is TRBV2 and J usage is TRBJ1-6; no clear D gene. Trimming stripped 4 bases from V and 9 bases from J, with 16 bases between. This CDR3 spans 15 amino acids. The germline V gene has CDR1 SNHLY and CDR2 FYNNEI. CDR3: CASSGTATTPSPLHF. The CDR3 DNA is TGTGCCAGCAGTGGAACCGCGACAACCCCTTCACCCCTCCACTTT.

The chain combines TRBV7-2 with TRBJ2-2, with a tentative D call TRBD1 (5 bases). Germline lookup yields CDR1 SGHTA and CDR2 FQGNSA. V lost 7 bases to trimming and J lost 2 bases, with 14 bases between them. This CDR3 comprises 15 residues. The chain's CDR3 is CASTQTVANTGELFF. CDR3 DNA: TGTGCCAGCACCCAGACAGTGGCTAACACCGGGGAGCTGTTTTTT.

This rearrangement joins TRBV5-4 to TRBJ2-3, with D possibly matching TRBD1 (5 bases). Trimming took 3 bases from V and 0 from J, leaving 14 bases between them. Germline values: CDR1 SGHNT, CDR2 YYREEE (reference sequence). The CDR3 consists of 16 residues. In DNA form, the CDR3 reads TGTGCCAGCAGCTCCAGACAGCACCTTAGCACAGATACGCAGTATTTT. It translates to CASSSRQHLSTDTQYF.

The chain links TRBV5-1 to TRBJ1-2; 7 bases fit TRBD1. Germline CDR1 is SGHRS and CDR2 is YFSETQ. CDR3 size: 15 residues. V shed 2 bases, J shed 1 base, and the junction held 5 bases outside the gene matches. The CDR3 DNA sequence: TGCGCCAGCAGCTTCAGGACAGGCCTTAACTATGGCTACACCTTC. This gives the protein CASSFRTGLNYGYTF.

This chain links TRBV11-1 with TRBJ1-2; 8 nucleotides match TRBD1. The CDR3 contains 16 residues. Germline V gene sequence: CDR1 SGHAT, CDR2 FQDESV (reference sequence). J was trimmed by 6 bases and V by 5 bases; bases with no gene match: 14. The CDR3 nucleotides are TGTGCCAGCAGCCGAAATAGCCAGGGGGCTAGGAATGGCTACACCTTC. As protein: CASSRNSQGARNGYTF.

The genes are TRBV2 and TRBJ1-4, with D unresolved. The CDR3 spans 13 residues. The germline gives CDR1 SNHLY, CDR2 FYNNEI. V was trimmed by 6 bases and J by 6 bases, leaving 11 bases between them. CDR3 amino acids: CASRRTEDEKLFF. DNA for the CDR3: TGTGCCAGCAGGAGGACTGAGGATGAAAAACTGTTTTTT.

The chain joins TRBV4-2 to TRBJ2-5, with 11 bases aligning to TRBD2. The CDR3 extends over 19 amino acids. CDR1 is LGHNA and CDR2 is YNFKEQ in the germline V gene. V was pared by 0 bases and J by 0 bases, with 9 bases of the junction left unmatched. CDR3 sequence: CASSQDLLAGAGYQETQYF. CDR3 in DNA: TGTGCCAGCAGCCAAGATTTACTAGCGGGGGCCGGGTACCAAGAGACCCAGTACTTC.

This chain connects TRBV6-6 to TRBJ1-1; D possibly corresponds to TRBD1 (5 bases). The V gene lost 5 bases and the J gene lost 1 base, with 11 bases spanning the gap. The germline V gene has CDR1 MNHNY and CDR2 SVGAGI (reference sequence). This CDR3 contains 14 residues. DNA for the CDR3: TGTGCCAGCAGTCCCCCCGGGGGGAACACTGAAGCTTTCTTT. Its protein is CASSPPGGNTEAFF.

The chain has TRBV6-6 and TRBJ1-5; TRBD1 is a possible D gene (6 bases). The CDR3 has 15 amino acids. From germline, CDR1 is MNHNY and CDR2 SVGAGI (reference sequence). The V end lost 6 bases, the J end lost 1 base, and 13 bases lay between the germline ends. The CDR3 spells CASSGGAGSNQPQHF. Written as DNA, the CDR3 is TGTGCCAGCAGCGGGGGGGCGGGGAGCAATCAGCCCCAGCATTTT.

The chain recombines TRBV18 with TRBJ1-3; D uncertain. Between the trimmed V and J ends, which lost 5 bases and 0 bases, there was a span of 14 bases. Germline CDR1 reads KGHSH; CDR2 reads LQKENI. This CDR3 is built from 16 residues. CDR3 in amino acids: CASSIRADSSGNTIYF. CDR3 DNA sequence: TGTGCCAGCTCAATAAGGGCGGACTCCTCTGGAAACACCATATATTTT.

The chain recombines TRBV9 with TRBJ1-1; no clear D gene. Germline loops: CDR1 SGDLS, CDR2 YYNGEE. V was trimmed by 3 bases and J by 0 bases, leaving 6 bases between them. This CDR3 is 13 amino acids long. CDR3 bases: TGTGCCAGCAGCGCCTACTTGAACACTGAAGCTTTCTTT. Translated: CASSAYLNTEAFF.